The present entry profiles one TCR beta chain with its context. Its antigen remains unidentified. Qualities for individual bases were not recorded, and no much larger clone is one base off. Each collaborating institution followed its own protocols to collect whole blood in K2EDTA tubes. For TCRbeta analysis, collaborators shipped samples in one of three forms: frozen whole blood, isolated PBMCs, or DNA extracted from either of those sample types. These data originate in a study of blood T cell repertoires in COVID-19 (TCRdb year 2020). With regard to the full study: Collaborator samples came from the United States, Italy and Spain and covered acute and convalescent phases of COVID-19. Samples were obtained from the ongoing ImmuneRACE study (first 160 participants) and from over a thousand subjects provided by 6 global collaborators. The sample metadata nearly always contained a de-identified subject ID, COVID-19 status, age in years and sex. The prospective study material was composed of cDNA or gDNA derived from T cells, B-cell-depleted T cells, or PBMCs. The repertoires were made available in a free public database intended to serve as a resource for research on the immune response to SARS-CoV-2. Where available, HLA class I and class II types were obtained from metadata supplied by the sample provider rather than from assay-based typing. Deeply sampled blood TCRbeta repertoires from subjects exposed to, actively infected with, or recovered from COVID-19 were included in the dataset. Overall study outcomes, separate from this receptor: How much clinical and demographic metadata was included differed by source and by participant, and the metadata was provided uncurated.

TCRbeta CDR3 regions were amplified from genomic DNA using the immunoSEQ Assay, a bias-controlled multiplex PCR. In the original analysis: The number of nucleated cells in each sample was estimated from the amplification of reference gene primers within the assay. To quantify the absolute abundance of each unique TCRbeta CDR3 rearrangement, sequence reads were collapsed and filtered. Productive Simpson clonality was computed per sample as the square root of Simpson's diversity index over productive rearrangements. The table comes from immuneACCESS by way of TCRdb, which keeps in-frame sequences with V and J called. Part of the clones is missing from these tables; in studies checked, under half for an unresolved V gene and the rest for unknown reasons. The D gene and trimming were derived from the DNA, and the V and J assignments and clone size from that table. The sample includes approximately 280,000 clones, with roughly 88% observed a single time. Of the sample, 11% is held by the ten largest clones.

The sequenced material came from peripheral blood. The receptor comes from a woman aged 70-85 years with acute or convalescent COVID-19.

The DNA sequence is as follows: TGTGCCAGCAGTGTCCATCGAGCCCAGGGTGAAAAACTGTTTTTT. Its translation reads: CASSVHRAQGEKLFF. This sequence uses TRBV2 and TRBJ1-4, and possibly TRBD1, on 5 matching bases. The cysteine opens and the phenylalanine closes a CDR3 of 15 amino acids. Kept here is only the CDR3 DNA, which spans 45 bases and is read in frame from base 1. V is pared back by 4 bases and J by 7 bases, with 16 bases lying between the germline termini. CDR1 and CDR2 are drawn from the germline V gene: SNHLY, FYNNEI.